A single sample is the source of the 26 T cell receptor beta chains below, sequenced in a study of tumor-infiltrating lymphocytes in primary liver carcinoma. Synthesis of TCR beta cDNA was carried out from approximately 0.55 ug total RNA with a constant-region primer. TCR beta libraries came from three nested multiplex PCR rounds using slightly modified ARM-PCR. Both of the initial two PCR rounds ran for 10 cycles and employed TRBV1-TRBV30 forward primers alongside a C-beta reverse primer. TCRdb ran MiXCR on the multiplex PCR reads and lists one entry per CDR3 protein. The repertoire holds about 300,000 distinct CDR3 sequences, 65% seen once, with more than 8.5% in the top ten. Unsorted whole blood yielded the blood RNA, and germline DNA was also extracted. The sample comprised peripheral blood. All receptors come from a middle-aged man with primary liver carcinoma and hepatitis B virus infection.

As regards this clonotype: A junction end diverges from the germline sequence, so it may reflect a read error. The rearrangement uses TRBV29-1 and TRBJ2-1; 7 nucleotides match TRBD2. The CDR3 spans 18 residues. Germline V gives CDR1 SQVTM, CDR2 ANQGSEA. For the CDR3, the DNA is TGTAGCGTTGTCGGGGGGATTGTGTACGCGAGCTCCTACAATGAGCAGTTCTTC. It encodes CSVVGGIVYASSYNEQFF.

This clonotype was recorded at least ten times. The chain recombines TRBV10-3 with TRBJ2-7, with D maybe TRBD2 (6 bases). Trimming pared 0 bases from V and 0 bases from J, leaving 9 bases between. CDR3 length: 15 amino acids. Germline loops: CDR1 ENHRY, CDR2 SYGVKD. The CDR3 DNA reads as TGTGCCATCAGTGAGTCAACGGGAGCCTCCTACGAGCAGTACTTC. Residues: CAISESTGASYEQYF.

In its sample, this clonotype was seen once. Likely a read error: the CDR3 ends without its conserved phenylalanine or tryptophan. The V call is TRBV12-3 or TRBV12-4, the J call TRBJ2-7; D not resolved. Trimming stripped 5 bases from V and 2 bases from J, with 13 bases between. The CDR3 is 14 amino acids. The DNA for the CDR3 is TGTGCCAGCAGTCCCCACGGTCCAACCTACGAGCAGTACTCC. Protein product: CASSPHGPTYEQYS.

The V call is TRBV5-4, the J call TRBJ2-1; the D is unclear. V lost 3 bases and J 8 bases, leaving 9 bases between the germline ends. The CDR3 loop spans 12 amino acids. Germline values: CDR1 SGHNT, CDR2 YYREEE (reference sequence). CDR3 sequence reads: CASSSSADEQFF. CDR3 nucleotide sequence: TGTGCCAGCAGCTCGTCCGCCGATGAGCAGTTCTTC.

As for this clonotype: A much larger clone is a single base away; this may be a read error. The rearrangement uses TRBV6-2 or TRBV6-3 and TRBJ1-1, with 7 bases fitting TRBD1. The germline V gene has CDR1 MNHEY and CDR2 SVGEGT. This CDR3 contains 15 residues. CDR3 in amino acids: CASKMTGRGDTGAFF. CDR3 nucleotide sequence: TGTGCCAGCAAGATGACAGGGAGGGGCGACACTGGAGCTTTCTTT.

This chain connects TRBV5-1 to TRBJ2-1, with D perhaps TRBD1 (6 bases). CDR3 length: 15 residues. CDR1 is SGHRS, CDR2 YFSETQ, per germline. Trimming stripped 4 bases from V and 4 bases from J, with 15 bases between. In DNA form, the CDR3 reads TGCGCCAGCAGCGTAGACAGGATACCTTACAATGAGCAGTTCTTC. Residues: CASSVDRIPYNEQFF.

For this clonotype: One end of the junction is discordant with germline, which a read error may explain. The chain couples TRBV5-6 to TRBJ2-3; no reliable D call. Germline loops: CDR1 SGHDT, CDR2 YYEEEE. The CDR3 runs to 11 residues. The CDR3 protein is CASSLTDMQYF. The CDR3 DNA sequence: TGTGCCAGCAGCTTAACAGATATGCAGTATTTT.

This clonotype was seen only once. A single base separates this from a much larger clone, so it may be a read error. The rearrangement joins TRBV6-2 or TRBV6-3 to TRBJ2-7; 8 bases match TRBD2. The CDR3 length is 15 residues. CDR1 MNHEY and CDR2 SVGEGT come from the germline V gene. CDR3 coding DNA: TGTGTCAGCAGTTACCCATCCTTTAGCGGGAACGAGCAGTACTTC. This sequence encodes CVSSYPSFSGNEQYF.

This clonotype was counted a few times. The chain uses TRBV7-9 and TRBJ2-5, with 7 nucleotides matching TRBD1. J gave up 5 bases and V 5 bases, and 8 bases lay outside the gene matches. Germline loops: CDR1 SEHNR, CDR2 FQNEAQ (reference sequence). There are 14 residues in the CDR3. DNA for the CDR3: TGTGCCAGCAGCGAGACAGGGACCGGGGAGACCCAGTACTTC. Its protein product is CASSETGTGETQYF. The complete variable domain, with remaining parts taken from reference TRBV7-9 and TRBJ2-5, reads DTGVSQNPRHKITKRGQNVTFRCDPISEHNRLYWYRQTLGQGPEFLTYFQNEAQLEKSRLLSDRFSAERPKGSFSTLEIQRTEQGDSAMYLCASSETGTGETQYFGPGTRLLVL.

In its sample, this clonotype was seen a few times. CDR3 in DNA: TGTGCCAGCAGTATCACCCCTATTAAGAGGATGAACACTGAAGCTTTCTTT. Protein product: CASSITPIKRMNTEAFF. This chain connects TRBV28 to TRBJ1-1; D not certain. The CDR3 runs to 17 residues. V was clipped by 5 bases and J by 0 bases, with 19 bases between them. From germline, CDR1 is MDHEN and CDR2 SYDVKM. Drawing the rest from reference TRBV28 and TRBJ1-1, the complete variable domain is DVKVTQSSRYLVKRTGEKVFLECVQDMDHENMFWYRQDPGLGLRLIYFSYDVKMKEKGDIPEGYSVSREKKERFSLILESASTNQTSMYLCASSITPIKRMNTEAFFGQGTRLTVV.

CDR3 coding DNA: TGTGCCAGCAGCCCCGGGGGAATTAGCGGGAGAGAGACCCAGTACTTC. It is translated as CASSPGGISGRETQYF. The chain combines TRBV7-9 with TRBJ2-5, with 9 bases identical to TRBD2. CDR1 and CDR2 (germline): SEHNR, FQNEAQ (reference sequence). The CDR3 loop spans 16 amino acids. Trimming at V came to 5 bases and at J to 4 bases, leaving 11 bases not matched to a gene.

Points on this clonotype: One junction end does not reproduce the germline sequence, and a read error may be involved. Here the CDR3 reads CAGNKGSGYNSPLHF. CDR3 DNA sequence: TGCGCCGGCAACAAAGGGAGCGGGTATAATTCACCCCTCCACTTT. The chain recombines TRBV6-5 with TRBJ1-6; D is unclear. The V gene's germline CDR1 is MNHEY and CDR2 SVGAGI. CDR3 length equals 15 residues.

In the case of this clonotype: One junction end does not reproduce the germline sequence, and a read error may be involved. This sequence joins TRBV4-2 and TRBJ2-2, with D perhaps TRBD2 (5 bases). CDR3 length: 16 amino acids. Germline lookup yields CDR1 LGHNA and CDR2 YNFKEQ. CDR3 residues: CATSQEGRSNTGELFF. CDR3 in DNA: TGCGCCACCAGTCAAGAGGGCAGGTCAAACACCGGGGAGCTGTTTTTT.

About this clonotype itself: This may stem from a read error, because a much larger clone lies one nucleotide away. The chain links TRBV6-6 to TRBJ1-1; D call uncertain. The CDR3 runs 14 residues. V dropped 7 bases and J dropped 3 bases, with 15 bases sitting between them. Germline CDR1 and CDR2: MNHNY and SVGAGI (reference sequence). CDR3 residues: CASTQDGKDTEAFF. In DNA, the CDR3 is TGTGCCAGCACCCAGGACGGGAAGGACACTGAAGCTTTCTTT.

A note on this clonotype: A much more abundant neighbour one base away suggests this may be a read error. This CDR3 fails to terminate in the conserved phenylalanine or tryptophan, so it likely reflects a read error. This chain connects TRBV12-3 or TRBV12-4 to TRBJ1-6; 7 positions match TRBD1. The CDR3 is 14 amino acids. V lost 7 bases to trimming and J lost 5 bases; unmatched junction nucleotides: 5. The CDR3 DNA reads TGTGCCAGCATGTTAGGGACAGATAATTCACCCCTCCACTAT. It specifies CASMLGTDNSPLHY.

A single count supports this clonotype. At one of its ends the junction is not consistent with the germline gene, which may arise from a read error. The chain couples TRBV28 to TRBJ1-5, with TRBD1 matching 8 bases. The CDR3 has 14 residues. Germline loops: CDR1 MDHEN, CDR2 SYDVKM. The CDR3: CASRSTGASQPQLF. Written as DNA, the CDR3 is TGTGCCAGCAGGTCGACAGGGGCTTCCCAGCCCCAACTTTTT.

The CDR3 nucleotides read TGTGCCAGTAGGGGTTCTTTGACGAACACTGAAGCTTTCTTT. Its protein product is CASRGSLTNTEAFF. This chain uses TRBV28 with TRBJ1-1; D may be TRBD1 (5 bases). V was pared by 9 bases and J by 1 base, with 15 bases between. This CDR3 has 14 residues. The V gene's germline CDR1 is MDHEN and CDR2 SYDVKM.

Remarks on this clonotype: This may come from a read error, since a much larger clone is one base off. This sequence joins TRBV6-5 and TRBJ1-5, with D possibly matching TRBD1 (5 bases). The CDR3 is 13 amino acids. From germline, CDR1 is MNHEY and CDR2 SVGAGI. The CDR3, as DNA: TGTGCCACTGGAAAGGGGATGGGTCAGCCCCAGCAGTTT. Encoded protein: CATGKGMGQPQQF.

The chain recombines TRBV4-3 with TRBJ2-2; 16 bases are a match to TRBD2. Germline CDR1 reads LGHNA; CDR2 reads YSLEER. The CDR3 is 18 amino acids. V dropped 3 bases and J dropped 5; count of bases not matched to a gene: 6. CDR3 protein: CASSQGLAGGPRTGELFF. The CDR3 DNA reads as TGCGCCAGCAGCCAGGGACTAGCGGGAGGGCCGCGGACCGGGGAGCTGTTTTTT.

V gene TRBV28 combines with J gene TRBJ2-7; possibly TRBD2 for D (6 bases). Germline V gene data show CDR1 as MDHEN and CDR2 as SYDVKM. The V end was cut by 1 base, the J end by 6 bases, with 13 bases between. CDR3 length: 14 residues. CDR3 loop: CASSLLGTQFEQYF. DNA for the CDR3: TGTGCCAGCAGTTTATTAGGGACTCAGTTCGAGCAGTACTTC.

This clonotype appeared once. One base away lies a much larger clone, so this may be a sequencing read error. This chain uses TRBV12-3 or TRBV12-4 with TRBJ2-7, with D possibly matching TRBD1 (6 bases). V shed 5 bases and J shed 2 bases, with 13 bases lying between them. The CDR3 contains 14 residues. Written as DNA, the CDR3 is TGTGCCAGCAGTCCTCCCGGGACACCCTACGAGCAGTACTTC. This gives the protein CASSPPGTPYEQYF.

A word on this clonotype: Since a much larger clone is just one base distant, this may be a read error. This CDR3 reads CAIEGLAGSYIEQFF. The CDR3 nucleotides are TGTGCCATCGAAGGACTAGCGGGCTCCTACATTGAGCAGTTCTTC. The V and J genes are TRBV6-1 and TRBJ2-1; TRBD2 aligns across 11 bases. The germline gives CDR1 MNHNS, CDR2 SASEGT. CDR3 size: 15 residues.

This clonotype was seen a handful of times. The junction departs from the called germline gene at one end, perhaps through a read error. The chain joins TRBV6-1 to TRBJ1-2; maybe TRBD1 (5 bases). CDR1 and CDR2 from the germline V gene are MNHNS and SASEGT. The CDR3 has 15 amino acids. CDR3 nucleotides: TGTGTCAGCAGTGAAGGGCCAACCCGGGACTATGGCTATACCTTC. This translates into CVSSEGPTRDYGYTF.

This clonotype was detected only once. A much larger clone lies a single base off, so this may be a read error. This chain uses TRBV12-3 or TRBV12-4 with TRBJ1-2; tentatively, D is TRBD1 (5 bases). The CDR3 extends over 12 amino acids. CDR3 sequence reads: CASSRQIYDYTF. CDR3 coding DNA: TGTGCCAGCAGCCGACAGATCTATGACTACACCTTC.

In regard to this clonotype: An end of the junction differs from the germline gene, which may be a read error. The chain combines TRBV6-2 or TRBV6-3 with TRBJ2-7, with 8 positions matching TRBD2. The CDR3 covers 14 residues. CDR1 MNHEY and CDR2 SVGEGT come from the germline V gene. CDR3 sequence reads: CTSSHSGMVDEQYF. The CDR3 nucleotides are TGTACCAGCAGCCATAGCGGGATGGTGGACGAGCAGTACTTC.

The chain carries TRBV6-2 or TRBV6-3 and TRBJ2-7; 12 bases agree with TRBD2. After removal of 10 bases from V and 0 bases from J, the junction contained 13 bases not matched to a gene. The V gene's germline CDR1 is MNHEY and CDR2 SVGEGT. The CDR3 spans 17 residues. CDR3 nucleotide sequence: TGTGCCAATAGTTACACTAGCGGGAGGCCGAGCTCCTACGAGCAGTACTTC. It specifies CANSYTSGRPSSYEQYF.